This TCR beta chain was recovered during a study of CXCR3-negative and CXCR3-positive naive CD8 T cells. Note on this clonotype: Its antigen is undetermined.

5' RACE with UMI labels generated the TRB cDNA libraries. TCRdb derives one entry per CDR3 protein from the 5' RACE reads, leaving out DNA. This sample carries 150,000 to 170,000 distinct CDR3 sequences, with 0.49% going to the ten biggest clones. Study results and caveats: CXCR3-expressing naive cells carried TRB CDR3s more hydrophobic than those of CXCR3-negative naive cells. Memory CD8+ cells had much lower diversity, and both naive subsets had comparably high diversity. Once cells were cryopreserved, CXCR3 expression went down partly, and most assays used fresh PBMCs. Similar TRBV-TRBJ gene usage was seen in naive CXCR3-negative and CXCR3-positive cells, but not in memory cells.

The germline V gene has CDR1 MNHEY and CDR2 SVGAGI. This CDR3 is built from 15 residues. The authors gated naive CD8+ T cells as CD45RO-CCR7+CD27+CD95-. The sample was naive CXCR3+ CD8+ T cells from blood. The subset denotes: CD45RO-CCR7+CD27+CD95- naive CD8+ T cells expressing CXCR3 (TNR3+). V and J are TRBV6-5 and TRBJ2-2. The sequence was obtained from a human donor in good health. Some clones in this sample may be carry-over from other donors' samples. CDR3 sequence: CASSYDNANTGELFF.